Listed below are T cell receptor beta chains from one sample, sequenced in a study of OX40 agonist ivuxolimab in advanced cancers. The table came from immunoSEQ multiplex PCR; TCRdb's copy has only in-frame clones and leaves some out. Of 65,000 to 95,000 clones in the sample, around 92% were seen once. The source was CD4+ or CD8+ T cells sorted from blood, collected in a trial of the OX40 agonist ivuxolimab. Receptor source: an adult with an advanced solid tumor such as melanoma, head and neck, liver or kidney cancer. Each CDR3 is given without its conserved first and last residue. D genes are given only for firm matches.

CDR3aa	d_gene	v_gene	j_gene
ASSLQTGFYEQY	.	TRBV28	TRBJ2-7
ASSIDLGWDRVRTDTQY	TRBD1	TRBV19	TRBJ2-3
ASSLVQGSSGNTIY	.	TRBV5-6	TRBJ1-3
ASSLEGQGGYT	.	TRBV7-9	TRBJ1-2
ASSLPGTGHNEQF	.	TRBV7-9	TRBJ2-1
ASSLGGGGPSYEQY	.	TRBV5-1	TRBJ2-7
ASSPAGGSNQPQH	TRBD1	TRBV19	TRBJ1-5
ASRRGAPPYEQY	.	TRBV28	TRBJ2-7
ASSSALQGSGTEAF	TRBD1	TRBV5-1	TRBJ1-1
ASRPQDRYEETQY	TRBD1	TRBV27	TRBJ2-5
ASSSGETQY	.	TRBV7-7	TRBJ2-5
ASSLGGFSEQF	.	TRBV7-2	TRBJ2-1
ASSVGQGSGNTIY	TRBD1	TRBV2	TRBJ1-3
AISGLAGGPDTQY	TRBD2	TRBV10-3	TRBJ2-3
ASSLGTGDTGELF	TRBD1	TRBV7-7	TRBJ2-2
ASSPPGQGLYEQY	TRBD1	TRBV18	TRBJ2-7
ASGRGLDTQY	.	TRBV5-1	TRBJ2-3
ASSLPLADARYEQY	TRBD2	TRBV28	TRBJ2-7
ASGEVRGEQY	.	TRBV6-1	TRBJ2-7
ASSTTGTALTGELF	TRBD1	TRBV19	TRBJ2-2
ASSPLGVPYNEQF	.	TRBV5-1	TRBJ2-1
ASSQREGRNEQF	TRBD2	TRBV5-1	TRBJ2-1
ASGLGGQSTDTQY	.	TRBV12-5	TRBJ2-3
ASSYSIQISGNTIY	.	TRBV6-5	TRBJ1-3
ASGLAEGNEQF	TRBD2	TRBV2	TRBJ2-1
ASSLTTGSNTEAF	.	TRBV19	TRBJ1-1
ASRTARGYT	.	TRBV23-1	TRBJ1-2
ASSETGGELF	.	TRBV5-5	TRBJ2-2
ASSLLGTSGSYEQY	TRBD2	TRBV28	TRBJ2-7
ASSLGSTSSSSNEQF	.	TRBV7-9	TRBJ2-1
ASRGGGSYNEKLF	.	TRBV28	TRBJ1-4
ATSRDFHRTSGHEQY	TRBD2	TRBV15	TRBJ2-7
ASSVLGDQPQH	.	TRBV6-1	TRBJ1-5
ASSTWARGGTQY	.	TRBV7-2	TRBJ2-5
ASSQVFLSSGRYGEQF	TRBD2	TRBV14	TRBJ2-1
ASIVGTDSYNEQF	.	TRBV28	TRBJ2-1
ASSLGQSGNTIY	.	TRBV11-2	TRBJ1-3
ASSSSGVGSYNEQF	.	TRBV18	TRBJ2-1
ASSQTGATNEKLF	TRBD1	TRBV28	TRBJ1-4
ASSWGGGSEETQY	.	TRBV5-4	TRBJ2-5
ASSQDRTSGYEQY	TRBD2	TRBV4-2	TRBJ2-7
ASSTSFSSGLEQF	.	TRBV19	TRBJ2-1
ASSPGGREQY	.	TRBV18	TRBJ2-7
ASSPQIYEQY	.	TRBV28	TRBJ2-7
ASSQDIYGYT	.	TRBV14	TRBJ1-2
ASSPAVKDTGELF	.	TRBV19	TRBJ2-2
ASSATPYGYT	.	TRBV11-2	TRBJ1-2
ASSELGTGRTEAF	TRBD1	TRBV10-2	TRBJ1-1
ASSDRYGYT	.	TRBV5-5	TRBJ1-2
ASSVGQGFVVEQY	.	TRBV9	TRBJ2-7
AISESYGYT	.	TRBV10-3	TRBJ1-2
ASSEKGLPPGELF	.	TRBV6-1	TRBJ2-2
ASRTASGSSYEQY	TRBD2	TRBV2	TRBJ2-7